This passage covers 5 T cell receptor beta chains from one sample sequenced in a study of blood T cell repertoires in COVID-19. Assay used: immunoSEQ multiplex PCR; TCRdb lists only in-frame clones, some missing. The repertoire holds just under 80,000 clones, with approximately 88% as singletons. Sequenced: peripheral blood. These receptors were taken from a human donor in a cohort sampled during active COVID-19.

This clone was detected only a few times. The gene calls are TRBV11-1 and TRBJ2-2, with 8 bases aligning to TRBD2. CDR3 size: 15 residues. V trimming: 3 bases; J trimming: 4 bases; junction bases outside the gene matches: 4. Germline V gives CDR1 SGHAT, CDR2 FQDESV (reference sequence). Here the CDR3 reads CASSFIAGGTGELFF. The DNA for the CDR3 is TGTGCCAGCAGCTTTATCGCGGGAGGCACCGGGGAGCTGTTTTTT.

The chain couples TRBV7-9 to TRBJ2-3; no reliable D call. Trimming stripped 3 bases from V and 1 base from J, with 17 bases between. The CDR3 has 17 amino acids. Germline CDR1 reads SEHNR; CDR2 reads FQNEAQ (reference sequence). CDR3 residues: CASSFPEPVSRTDTQYF. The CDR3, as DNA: TGTGCCAGCAGCTTCCCGGAGCCAGTGTCCCGCACAGATACGCAGTATTTT. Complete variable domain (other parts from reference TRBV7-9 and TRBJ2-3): DTGVSQNPRHKITKRGQNVTFRCDPISEHNRLYWYRQTLGQGPEFLTYFQNEAQLEKSRLLSDRFSAERPKGSFSTLEIQRTEQGDSAMYLCASSFPEPVSRTDTQYFGPGTRLTVL.

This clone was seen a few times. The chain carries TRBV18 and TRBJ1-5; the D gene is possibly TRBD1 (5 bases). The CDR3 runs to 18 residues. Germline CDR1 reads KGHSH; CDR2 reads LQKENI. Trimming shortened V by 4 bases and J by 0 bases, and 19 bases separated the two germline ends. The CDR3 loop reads CASSLQPTQGYSNQPQHF. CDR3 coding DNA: TGTGCCAGCTCACTACAGCCAACCCAGGGTTATAGCAATCAGCCCCAGCATTTT.

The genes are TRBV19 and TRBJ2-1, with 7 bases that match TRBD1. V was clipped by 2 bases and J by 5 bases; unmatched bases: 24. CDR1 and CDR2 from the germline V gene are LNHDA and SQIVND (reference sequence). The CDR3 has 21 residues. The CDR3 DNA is TGTGCCAGTAGTATAACCACAGGGGTTTTTGGCTCCAAACCGACGAACAATGAGCAGTTCTTC. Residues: CASSITTGVFGSKPTNNEQFF.

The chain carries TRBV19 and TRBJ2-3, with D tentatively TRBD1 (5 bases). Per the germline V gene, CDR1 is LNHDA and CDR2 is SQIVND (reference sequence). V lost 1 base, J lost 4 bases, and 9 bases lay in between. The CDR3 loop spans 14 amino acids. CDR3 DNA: TGTGCCAGTAGTATAGTCCAGGGTGCAGATACGCAGTATTTT. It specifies CASSIVQGADTQYF.